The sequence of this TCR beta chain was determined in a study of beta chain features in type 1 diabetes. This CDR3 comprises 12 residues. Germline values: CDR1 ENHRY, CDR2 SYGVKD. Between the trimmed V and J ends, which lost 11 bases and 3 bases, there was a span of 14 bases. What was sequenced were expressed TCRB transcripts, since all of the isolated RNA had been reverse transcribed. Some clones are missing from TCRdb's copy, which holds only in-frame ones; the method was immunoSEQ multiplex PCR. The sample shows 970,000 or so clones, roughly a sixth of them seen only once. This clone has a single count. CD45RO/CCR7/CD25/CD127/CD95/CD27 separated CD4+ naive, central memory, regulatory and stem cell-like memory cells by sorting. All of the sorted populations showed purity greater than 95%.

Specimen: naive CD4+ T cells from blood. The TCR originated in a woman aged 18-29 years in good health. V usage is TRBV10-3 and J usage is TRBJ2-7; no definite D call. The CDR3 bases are TGTGCCGCCCAGGATACCCTCTACGAGCAGTACTTC. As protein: CAAQDTLYEQYF.